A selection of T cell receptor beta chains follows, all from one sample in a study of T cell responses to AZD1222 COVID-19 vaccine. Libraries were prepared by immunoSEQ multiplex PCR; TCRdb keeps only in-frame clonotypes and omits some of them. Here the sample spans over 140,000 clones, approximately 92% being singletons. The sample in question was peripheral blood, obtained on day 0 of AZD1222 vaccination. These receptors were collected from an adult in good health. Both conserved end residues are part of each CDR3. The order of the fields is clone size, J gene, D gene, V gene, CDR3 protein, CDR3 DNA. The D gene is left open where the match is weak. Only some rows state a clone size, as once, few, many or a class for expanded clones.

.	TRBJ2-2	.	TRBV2	CASSWTSGELFF	TGTGCCAGCAGTTGGACTTCAGGGGAGCTGTTTTTT
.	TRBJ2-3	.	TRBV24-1	CATNGGKGSDTQYF	TGTGCCACCAATGGGGGGAAAGGGTCAGATACGCAGTATTTT
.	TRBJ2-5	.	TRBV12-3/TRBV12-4	CASSIGGGETQYF	TGTGCCAGCAGTATAGGCGGAGGGGAGACCCAGTACTTC
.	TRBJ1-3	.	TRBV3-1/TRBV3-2	CASSPSGYAGGNTIYF	TGTGCCAGCAGCCCCTCGGGGTACGCGGGTGGAAACACCATATATTTT
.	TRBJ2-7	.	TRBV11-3	CASSLGIGEQYF	TGTGCCAGCAGCTTGGGTATCGGCGAGCAGTACTTC
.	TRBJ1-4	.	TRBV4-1	CASSTWAPTTNEKLFF	TGCGCCAGCAGCACCTGGGCGCCAACAACTAATGAAAAACTGTTTTTT
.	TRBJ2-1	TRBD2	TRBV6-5	CASSYLTSGIDNEQFF	TGTGCCAGCAGCTACCTGACTAGCGGGATAGACAATGAGCAGTTCTTC
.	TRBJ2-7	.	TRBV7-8	CASSISGTASYEQYF	TGTGCCAGCAGCATATCCGGGACCGCATCCTACGAGCAGTACTTC
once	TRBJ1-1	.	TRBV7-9	CASSNTGDTEAFF	TGTGCCAGCAGCAATACAGGAGACACTGAAGCTTTCTTT
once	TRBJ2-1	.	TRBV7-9	CASSSPDSPRGYNEQFF	TGTGCCAGCAGCTCCCCGGACAGCCCCCGTGGCTACAATGAGCAGTTCTTC
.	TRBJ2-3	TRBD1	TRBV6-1	CASSGPGQGRGTDTQYF	TGTGCCAGCAGTGGACCAGGACAGGGCAGGGGCACAGATACGCAGTATTTT
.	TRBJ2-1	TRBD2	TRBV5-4	CASSLGITSSGGRNEQFF	TGTGCCAGCAGCTTGGGGATTACTAGTAGCGGGGGGAGAAATGAGCAGTTCTTC
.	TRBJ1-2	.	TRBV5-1	CASSRGMHGYTF	TGCGCCAGCAGCCGGGGGATGCATGGCTACACCTTC
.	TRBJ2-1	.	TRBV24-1	CATSDLVAGVDEQFF	TGTGCCACCAGTGATTTGGTGGCAGGGGTTGATGAGCAGTTCTTC
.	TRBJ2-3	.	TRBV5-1	CASSNAVTSPPDTQYF	TGCGCCAGCAGCAACGCGGTGACTAGTCCACCAGATACGCAGTATTTT
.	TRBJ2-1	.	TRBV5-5	CASSTNPGRANNEQFF	TGTGCCAGCAGCACTAATCCGGGCCGCGCGAACAATGAGCAGTTCTTC
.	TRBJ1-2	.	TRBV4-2	CASSQEVRANYGYTF	TGTGCCAGCAGCCAAGAGGTCAGAGCTAACTATGGCTACACCTTC
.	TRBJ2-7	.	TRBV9	CASSPGGYEQYF	TGTGCCAGCAGCCCCGGGGGATACGAGCAGTACTTC
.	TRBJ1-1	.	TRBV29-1	CSFGQRADTEAFF	TGCAGCTTTGGGCAGCGGGCGGACACTGAAGCTTTCTTT
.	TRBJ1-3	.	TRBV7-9	CASSLTGPQNTIYF	TGTGCCAGCAGCTTAACGGGTCCTCAAAACACCATATATTTT
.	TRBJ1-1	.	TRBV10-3	CAIMGGNTEAFF	TGTGCCATCATGGGGGGGAACACTGAAGCTTTCTTT
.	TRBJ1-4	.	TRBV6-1	CASSEGAANEKLFF	TGTGCCAGCAGTGAGGGGGCAGCTAATGAAAAACTGTTTTTT
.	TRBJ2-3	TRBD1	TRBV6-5	CASSYPGTGDTQYF	TGTGCCAGCAGTTACCCCGGGACAGGGGATACGCAGTATTTT
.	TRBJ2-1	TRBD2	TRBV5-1	CASSEPGGSGEQFF	TGCGCCAGCAGCGAACCGGGGGGGAGCGGTGAGCAGTTCTTC
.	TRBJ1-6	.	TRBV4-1	CASSQAGGGSPLHF	TGCGCCAGCAGCCAAGCGGGGGGAGGTTCACCCCTCCACTTT
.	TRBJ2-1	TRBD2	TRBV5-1	CASSGTSGNEQFF	TGCGCCAGCAGCGGAACTAGCGGGAATGAGCAGTTCTTC
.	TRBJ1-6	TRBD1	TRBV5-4	CASSDGRDSRNSPLHF	TGTGCCAGCAGCGACGGGAGGGACAGTCGGAATTCACCCCTCCACTTT
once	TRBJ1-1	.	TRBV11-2	CASSLQGLRNTEAFF	TGTGCCAGCAGCTTACAGGGGCTAAGGAACACTGAAGCTTTCTTT
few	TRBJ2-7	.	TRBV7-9	CASSLEAHPEQYF	TGTGCCAGCAGCTTAGAGGCACACCCCGAGCAGTACTTC
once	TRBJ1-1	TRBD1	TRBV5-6	CASSLKTGGSNTEAFF	TGTGCCAGCAGCTTAAAGACAGGGGGGTCGAACACTGAAGCTTTCTTT
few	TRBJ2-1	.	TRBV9	CASSVAYGARSPRNEQFF	TGTGCCAGCAGCGTAGCGTACGGGGCAAGGAGCCCTAGGAATGAGCAGTTCTTC
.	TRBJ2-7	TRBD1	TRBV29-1	CSVDRGQNEQYF	TGCAGCGTGGACAGGGGGCAGAACGAGCAGTACTTC
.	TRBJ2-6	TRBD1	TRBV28	CASSPGGTGANVLTF	TGTGCCAGCAGCCCAGGGGGCACTGGGGCCAACGTCCTGACTTTC
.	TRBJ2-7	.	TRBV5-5	CASSLVPDQGFSLEYF	TGTGCCAGCAGCTTGGTCCCGGACCAGGGGTTTAGCTTGGAGTACTTC
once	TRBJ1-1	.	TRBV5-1	CANRKNTEAFF	TGCGCCAACCGAAAGAACACTGAAGCTTTCTTT
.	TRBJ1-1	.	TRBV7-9	CASRGRAFLDTEAFF	TGTGCCAGCAGGGGCAGGGCTTTTTTGGACACTGAAGCTTTCTTT
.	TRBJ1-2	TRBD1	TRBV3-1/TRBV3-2	CASSQRYRDRARGYTF	TGTGCCAGCAGCCAACGTTACCGGGACAGGGCCCGTGGCTACACCTTC
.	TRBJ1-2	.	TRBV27	CASSLRGGVNGYGYTF	TGTGCCAGCAGTTTAAGGGGGGGCGTGAATGGCTATGGCTACACCTTC
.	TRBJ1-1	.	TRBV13	CASTFDTNTEAFF	TGTGCCAGCACTTTCGACACGAACACTGAAGCTTTCTTT
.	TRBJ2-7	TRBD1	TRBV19	CASSAVGQVLIEQYF	TGTGCCAGTAGCGCGGTCGGACAGGTTTTGATCGAGCAGTACTTC
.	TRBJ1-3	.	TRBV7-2	CASSLSFENTIYF	TGTGCCAGCAGCTTAAGTTTTGAAAACACCATATATTTT
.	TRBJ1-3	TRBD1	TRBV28	CASSLAGGNSGNTIYF	TGTGCCAGCAGTTTAGCAGGGGGCAACTCTGGAAACACCATATATTTT
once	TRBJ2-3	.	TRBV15	CATSRVHEFTDTQYF	TGTGCCACCAGCAGAGTACACGAATTCACAGATACGCAGTATTTT
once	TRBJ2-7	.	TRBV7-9	CASSLEQGSYEQYF	TGTGCCAGCAGCTTAGAGCAGGGTTCCTACGAGCAGTACTTC
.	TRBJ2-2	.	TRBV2	CASSDWRTNTGELFF	TGTGCCAGCAGTGATTGGCGGACGAACACCGGGGAGCTGTTTTTT
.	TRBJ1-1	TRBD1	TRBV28	CASSSGTANTEAFF	TGTGCCAGCAGTTCCGGGACAGCGAACACTGAAGCTTTCTTT
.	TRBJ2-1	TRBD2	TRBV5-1	CASSFGGRAYNEQFF	TGCGCCAGCAGCTTCGGCGGGAGGGCCTACAATGAGCAGTTCTTC
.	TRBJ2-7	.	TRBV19	CASSPVPPTALGTYEQYF	TGTGCCAGTAGTCCAGTCCCTCCGACGGCCCTTGGAACCTACGAGCAGTACTTC
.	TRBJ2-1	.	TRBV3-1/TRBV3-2	CASSQGLIDKQFF	TGTGCCAGCAGCCAAGGATTAATTGATAAGCAGTTCTTC
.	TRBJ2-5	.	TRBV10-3	CAISGHIGETQYF	TGTGCCATCAGTGGACACATTGGGGAGACCCAGTACTTC
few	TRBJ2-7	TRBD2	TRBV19	CASSQREGSYEQYF	TGTGCCAGTAGTCAGCGGGAGGGATCATACGAGCAGTACTTC
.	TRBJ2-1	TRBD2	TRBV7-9	CASGLAENNEQFF	TGTGCCAGCGGACTAGCGGAGAACAATGAGCAGTTCTTC
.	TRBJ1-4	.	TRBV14	CASSRRGVPNEKLFF	TGTGCCAGCAGCCGACGAGGGGTGCCTAATGAAAAACTGTTTTTT
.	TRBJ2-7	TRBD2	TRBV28	CASSLSPAGSSYEQYF	TGTGCCAGCAGTTTAAGCCCAGCGGGAAGCTCCTACGAGCAGTACTTC
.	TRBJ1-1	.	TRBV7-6	CASSVKRGTEAFF	TGTGCCAGCAGCGTCAAAAGGGGCACTGAAGCTTTCTTT